This record looks at one TCR beta chain sequence and its context. Under the authors' procedure: Counts of nucleated cells, estimated from reference gene primer amplification, were obtained. Here immunoSEQ multiplex PCR was the method, and the copy in TCRdb shows in-frame clones only, minus some. From that table come the V and J calls and clone size; the DNA was used to work out D and trimming. The data show more than 65,000 clones, roughly 85% seen once. CDR3 size: 16 residues. Germline V CDR1 and CDR2: MNHEY, SVGEGT. The V end was cut by 5 bases, the J end by 0 bases, with 14 bases between. This sample was included in a study of blood T cell repertoires in COVID-19. Across the study: Samples came from the United States, Italy and Spain, spanning acute and convalescent COVID-19. In each case, the material was cDNA or gDNA derived from T cells, B-cell-depleted T cells, or PBMCs.

V usage is TRBV6-2 or TRBV6-3 and J usage is TRBJ1-5; D is ambiguous. Sequencing was done on a sample of peripheral blood. The sequence derives from a man aged 55 to 70 with acute or convalescent COVID-19. CDR3 coding DNA: TGTGCCAGCAGTCAAACCGCGGGAGGTAGCAATCAGCCCCAGCATTTT. As protein: CASSQTAGGSNQPQHF.